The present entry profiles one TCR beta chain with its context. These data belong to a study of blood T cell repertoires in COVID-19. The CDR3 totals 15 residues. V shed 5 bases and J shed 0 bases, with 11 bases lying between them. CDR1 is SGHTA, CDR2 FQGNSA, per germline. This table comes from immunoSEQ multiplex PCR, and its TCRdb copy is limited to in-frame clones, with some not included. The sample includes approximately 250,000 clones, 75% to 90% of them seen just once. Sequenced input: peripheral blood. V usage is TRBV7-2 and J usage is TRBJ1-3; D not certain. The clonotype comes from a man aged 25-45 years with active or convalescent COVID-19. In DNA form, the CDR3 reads TGTGCCAGCAGCCTTACAGTCTACTCTGGAAACACCATATATTTT. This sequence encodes CASSLTVYSGNTIYF.